This TCR beta chain appears in the sequencing data of a study of blood T cell repertoires in COVID-19. As for the study in general: Sources were T cells, B-cell-depleted T cells, or PBMCs; the material itself was cDNA or gDNA.

Sequencing was performed with immunoSEQ multiplex PCR; in TCRdb, only in-frame clones are kept and a portion is missing. The table has about 250,000 clones, 75% to 90% seen once. The CDR3 totals 15 residues. The V gene's germline CDR1 is MNHEY and CDR2 SMNVEV (reference sequence). Trimming took off 4 bases at V and 2 bases at J, with 13 bases between the two ends. The source material was peripheral blood. The chain carries TRBV27 and TRBJ2-3, with D tentatively TRBD1 (7 bases). The source of this sequence is a woman between 35 and 50 years old who had recovered from COVID-19. CDR3 DNA: TGTGCCAGCAGTTCCGGACAGGACTACACAGATACGCAGTATTTT. This sequence encodes CASSSGQDYTDTQYF.